This T cell receptor (beta chain) was sequenced for a study of blood T cell repertoires in COVID-19. Original processing methods: Scientists estimated how many nucleated cells there were by amplifying reference gene primers. Assay used: immunoSEQ multiplex PCR; TCRdb lists only in-frame clones, some missing. V, J and clone size are taken as reported in that table, and D and trimming were inferred from the DNA itself. The top ten clones hold 7.2% of a sample with approximately 210,000 clones, 87% of them seen once. This CDR3 has 15 residues. The V gene's germline CDR1 is SGHVS and CDR2 FQNEAQ. V lost 5 bases and J lost 8; bases outside the gene matches: 12.

The sequenced sample consisted of PBMCs or T cells enriched from blood (not recorded which). This chain joins TRBV7-8 and TRBJ2-1; 7 bases align to TRBD1. The origin of this receptor is a man aged 30 to 39 in a cohort exposed to, infected with or recovered from COVID-19 (not recorded which). CDR3 residues: CASSPDRVGFHEQFF. In DNA form, the CDR3 reads TGTGCCAGCAGCCCTGACAGGGTAGGGTTCCATGAGCAGTTCTTC.